The subject of this entry is one T cell receptor beta chain. The entry originates in a study of blood T cell repertoires in COVID-19. At the level of the study: COVID-19 samples collected from the United States, Italy and Spain covered acute and convalescent phases.

Germline V gene data show CDR1 as LGHDT and CDR2 as YNNKEL (reference sequence). The CDR3 is 16 residues long. The V and J ends lost 0 bases and 5 bases, in that order; junction bases with no gene match: 8. Cohort assignment relied on participant-reported clinical history. Either two negative PCRs, clearance, or symptom resolution qualified Cohort 3 donors as recovered. In the authors' workflow: Reference gene primer amplification gave nucleated cell count estimates. Using immunoSEQ multiplex PCR, the repertoire was profiled, and TCRdb retains in-frame clones only, with some absent. For V, J and clone size, that table is used; D and trimming come from the DNA. The sample lists approximately 230,000 clones, 82% occurring once.

Sequencing used PBMCs or T cells enriched from blood (not recorded which). This chain joins TRBV3-1 (or the pseudogene TRBV3-2) and TRBJ2-5; 8 bases agree with TRBD1. This clonotype was obtained from a man aged 35-49 years who had recovered from COVID-19. The DNA for the CDR3 is TGTGCCAGCAGCCAAGATTCGGCGACAGGGGTCGAGACCCAGTACTTC. This gives the protein CASSQDSATGVETQYF.